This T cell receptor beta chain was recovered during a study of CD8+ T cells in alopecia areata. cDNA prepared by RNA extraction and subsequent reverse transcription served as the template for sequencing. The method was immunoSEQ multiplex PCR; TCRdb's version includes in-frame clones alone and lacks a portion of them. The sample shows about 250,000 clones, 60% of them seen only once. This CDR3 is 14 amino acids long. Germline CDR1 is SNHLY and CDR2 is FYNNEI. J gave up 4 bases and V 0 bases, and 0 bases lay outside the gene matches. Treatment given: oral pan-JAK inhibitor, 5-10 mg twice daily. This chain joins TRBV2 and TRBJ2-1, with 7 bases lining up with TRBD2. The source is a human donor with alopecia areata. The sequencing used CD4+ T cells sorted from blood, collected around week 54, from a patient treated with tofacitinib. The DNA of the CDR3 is TGTGCCAGCAGTGAAGCGGGGGGGTACAATGAGCAGTTCTTC. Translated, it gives CASSEAGGYNEQFF.